One sample yielded the 8 T cell receptor beta chains listed below, sequenced in a study of OX40 agonist ivuxolimab in advanced cancers. The table came from immunoSEQ multiplex PCR; TCRdb's copy has only in-frame clones and leaves some out. The table has roughly 56,000 clones, about 85% seen once. The sample was CD4+ or CD8+ T cells sorted from blood, taken in a trial of the OX40 agonist ivuxolimab. These receptors were taken from an adult with an advanced solid tumor such as melanoma, head and neck, liver or kidney cancer.

The chain employs TRBV6-6 and TRBJ2-7, with 9 bases aligning to TRBD2. V trimming: 5 bases; J trimming: 3 bases; junction bases outside the gene matches: 5. The V gene's germline CDR1 is MNHNY and CDR2 SVGAGI (reference sequence). The CDR3 is made up of 14 amino acids. CDR3 bases: TGTGCCAGCAGTACCGGACTAGCGCGCTACGAGCAGTACTTC. It translates to CASSTGLARYEQYF.

The chain joins TRBV28 to TRBJ2-3, with TRBD2 matching over 11 bases. Germline trimming cut 6 bases from V and 4 bases from J; bases unmatched to any gene: 6. The V gene's germline CDR1 is MDHEN and CDR2 SYDVKM. The CDR3 loop spans 15 amino acids. The CDR3 sequence is CASRLTSGIADTQYF. DNA of the CDR3: TGTGCCAGCAGACTGACTAGCGGGATCGCAGATACGCAGTATTTT.

This chain connects TRBV5-6 to TRBJ2-3; D might be TRBD1 or TRBD2, each matching 5 bases. CDR3 size: 15 residues. Germline CDR1 reads SGHDT; CDR2 reads YYEEEE. Between the trimmed V and J ends, which lost 2 bases and 2 bases, there was a span of 12 bases. The CDR3 reads CASSFRDQNTDTQYF. CDR3 in DNA: TGTGCCAGCAGCTTCCGGGACCAAAACACAGATACGCAGTATTTT.

J is TRBJ2-1 and V is TRBV7-2; D gene ambiguous. V lost 8 bases and J 7 bases, leaving 18 bases between the germline ends. CDR1 and CDR2 (germline): SGHTA, FQGNSA. The CDR3 loop spans 14 amino acids. Here the CDR3 reads CASQRPVTPNEQFF. CDR3 nucleotides: TGTGCCAGCCAGAGGCCCGTAACCCCTAATGAGCAGTTCTTC.

The chain employs TRBV2 and TRBJ2-5; 8 bases match TRBD1. Germline CDR1 is SNHLY and CDR2 is FYNNEI. There are 20 residues in the CDR3. The V segment lost 4 bases and the J segment 3 bases; nucleotides outside the gene matches: 22. The CDR3 DNA follows: TGTGCCAGCAGTGGGGTCGCGGGGCAGGGGGCATTCGGTCCCGAAGAGACCCAGTACTTC. Protein: CASSGVAGQGAFGPEETQYF.

V gene TRBV11-2 combines with J gene TRBJ2-1; D may be TRBD1 (5 bases). This CDR3 has 17 residues. CDR1 SGHAT and CDR2 FQNNGV come from the germline V gene. V lost 3 bases and J lost 0, with 15 bases in between. The CDR3 nucleotides read TGTGCCAGCAGCTTGGGGCAATTTGTGAGCTCCTACAATGAGCAGTTCTTC. It yields the protein CASSLGQFVSSYNEQFF.

V is TRBV11-2 and J is TRBJ2-1, with D maybe TRBD2 (6 bases). Germline V lookup: CDR1 SGHAT, CDR2 FQNNGV. The CDR3 length is 17 residues. V dropped 2 bases and J dropped 3 bases, with 17 bases sitting between them. The CDR3 DNA sequence: TGTGCCAGCAGCTTAAACTCTGGTGGAGGGAGCTACAATGAGCAGTTCTTC. Its translation: CASSLNSGGGSYNEQFF.

The genes are TRBV30 and TRBJ2-2; possibly TRBD2 for D (6 bases). Germline loops: CDR1 GTSNPN, CDR2 SVGIG (reference sequence). This CDR3 spans 14 amino acids. With 5 bases removed from V and 4 bases from J, the gap between germline ends came to 14 bases. In DNA form, the CDR3 reads TGTGCCTGGGGGGACCCCGGGAGCACCGGGGAGCTGTTTTTT. Translated: CAWGDPGSTGELFF.